Below are 32 T cell receptor beta chains sequenced from a single sample in a study of T cells in localized non-small cell lung cancer (dated by TCRdb to about 2020). Receptor libraries were prepared by the immunoSEQ multiplex PCR assay. TCRdb mirrors the immuneACCESS table, restricted to in-frame sequences. Some clones are absent from its copies; in checked studies, under half trace to an unresolved V gene, and the reason for the others is unknown. A total of 35,000 to 40,000 clones appear in this sample, 80% to 90% of them only once. The ten largest clones represent 2.7% of the sample. Sequencing was performed on peripheral blood, taken before any cancer treatment. All receptors derive from a woman between 35 and 70 years old with stage I lung adenocarcinoma.

The V and J genes are TRBV10-3 and TRBJ1-2, with D tentatively TRBD1 (6 bases). This CDR3 spans 13 amino acids. V shed 5 bases and J shed 5 bases, with 12 bases lying between them. Germline V lookup: CDR1 ENHRY, CDR2 SYGVKD. The CDR3 region is CAISSLGGYGYTF. Written as DNA, the CDR3 is TGTGCCATCAGTTCTTTAGGGGGATATGGCTACACCTTC.

The chain is built from TRBV6-1 and TRBJ2-7, with a weak D call TRBD1 (6 bases). This CDR3 has 13 amino acids. Germline V gene lookup returns CDR1 MNHNS and CDR2 SASEGT. V lost 8 bases to trimming and J lost 5 bases, with 16 bases between them. As DNA, the CDR3 is TGTGCCAGCCTCCGGGACACGCTCAACGAGCAGTACTTC. Translated, it gives CASLRDTLNEQYF.

This chain connects TRBV5-6 to TRBJ2-3; TRBD2 matches at 10 bases. With V trimmed by 0 bases and J by 2 bases, 6 bases remained unmatched. This CDR3 comprises 17 residues. Germline-derived CDR1 and CDR2 are SGHDT and YYEEEE. CDR3 nucleotide sequence: TGTGCCAGCAGCTTGGTGGCTAGCGGGAGTTACACAGATACGCAGTATTTT. Protein product: CASSLVASGSYTDTQYF.

The chain employs TRBV5-6 and TRBJ2-7; D is unresolved. Germline CDR1 reads SGHDT; CDR2 reads YYEEEE. Trimming removed 1 base at V and 3 bases at J, with 11 bases between. The CDR3 loop spans 14 amino acids. The CDR3 region is CASSLLATRYEQYF. The DNA for the CDR3 is TGTGCCAGCAGCTTGTTGGCCACCCGCTACGAGCAGTACTTC.

The rearrangement uses TRBV27 and TRBJ1-2; TRBD1 agrees at 10 bases. The CDR3 loop spans 14 amino acids. J gave up 2 bases and V 6 bases, and 3 bases lay outside the gene matches. Germline loops: CDR1 MNHEY, CDR2 SMNVEV (reference sequence). CDR3 nucleotide sequence: TGTGCCAGCAGCCAGGGACAGGGGAACTATGGCTACACCTTC. This sequence encodes CASSQGQGNYGYTF.

This chain links TRBV27 with TRBJ1-5; D remains unclear. Germline V lookup: CDR1 MNHEY, CDR2 SMNVEV (reference sequence). This CDR3 has 15 residues. Trimming stripped 3 bases from V and 2 bases from J, with 11 bases between. As DNA, the CDR3 is TGTGCCAGCAGTTTGGGGAGGGTCGGCAATCAGCCCCAGCATTTT. Translation gives CASSLGRVGNQPQHF.

The V gene is TRBV6-1, the J gene TRBJ2-5, with D possibly being TRBD1 (5 bases). The V end lost 4 bases, the J end lost 7 bases, and 19 bases lay between the germline ends. Germline V gene sequence: CDR1 MNHNS, CDR2 SASEGT. This CDR3 region has 15 residues. The CDR3 nucleotides are TGTGCCAGCAGTGGGGGTGACAGTGGGAAGATGACCCAGTACTTC. Translation: CASSGGDSGKMTQYF.

V usage is TRBV30 and J usage is TRBJ2-2; 11 bases match TRBD2. This CDR3 is 14 amino acids long. Germline-derived CDR1 and CDR2 are GTSNPN and SVGIG (reference sequence). Trimming cost V 4 bases and J 5 bases; bases outside gene matches: 3. The CDR3 is CAWKRTSGTGELFF. Written as DNA, the CDR3 is TGTGCCTGGAAACGGACTAGCGGGACCGGGGAGCTGTTTTTT.

The rearrangement links TRBV2 to TRBJ2-3, with 8 positions matching TRBD2. The CDR3 contains 14 residues. Looked up from germline, CDR1 is SNHLY and CDR2 is FYNNEI. After removal of 6 bases from V and 2 bases from J, the junction contained 4 bases not matched to a gene. The CDR3 region has the DNA TGTGCCAGCAGGACTAGCGAGAACACAGATACGCAGTATTTT. This gives the protein CASRTSENTDTQYF.

CDR3 sequence: CASSDASGTDTQYF. CDR3 DNA: TGTGCCAGCAGCGATGCCTCTGGCACAGATACGCAGTATTTT. This chain connects TRBV6-1 to TRBJ2-3, with D unclear. Germline CDR1 MNHNS, CDR2 SASEGT. Trimming stripped 6 bases from V and 1 base from J, with 11 bases between. There are 14 residues in the CDR3.

The rearrangement uses TRBV11-2 and TRBJ2-5; the D gene is possibly TRBD2 (5 bases). The germline CDR1 and CDR2 sequences are SGHAT and FQNNGV. CDR3 length: 16 residues. The V gene lost 4 bases and the J gene lost 4 bases, with 19 bases spanning the gap. CDR3 nucleotides: TGTGCCAGCAGCTATCGCTTGGGAGCATCCGGAGAGACCCAGTACTTC. Its translation is CASSYRLGASGETQYF.

This sequence joins TRBV27 and TRBJ2-7; 11 nucleotides agree with TRBD2. CDR3 length: 16 residues. V dropped 3 bases and J dropped 1; count of bases not matched to a gene: 5. Germline loops: CDR1 MNHEY, CDR2 SMNVEV (reference sequence). DNA for the CDR3: TGTGCCAGCAGTTTGGGTAGCGGGAGGGTATCCTACGAGCAGTACTTC. As protein: CASSLGSGRVSYEQYF.

The chain couples TRBV6-5 to TRBJ2-1; D is unclear. Germline V CDR1 and CDR2: MNHEY, SVGAGI. The CDR3 totals 11 residues. The V end lost 7 bases, the J end lost 4 bases, and 5 bases lay between the germline ends. CDR3 coding DNA: TGTGCCAGCAACGATTACAATGAGCAGTTCTTC. The encoded protein is CASNDYNEQFF.

The rearrangement joins TRBV19 to TRBJ2-1, with D possibly called TRBD1 or TRBD2 (5 bases each). The CDR3 is 16 residues long. Germline values: CDR1 LNHDA, CDR2 SQIVND (reference sequence). V lost 3 bases and J 3 bases, leaving 15 bases between the germline ends. The CDR3 is CASSIGAGTFYNEQFF. CDR3 sequence (DNA): TGTGCCAGTAGTATTGGCGCCGGGACCTTCTACAATGAGCAGTTCTTC.

CDR3 in DNA: TGTGCCAGCAGCTTAGACGGCGGGAGGGGTAATGAGCAGTTCTTC. Its translation is CASSLDGGRGNEQFF. The chain joins TRBV7-9 to TRBJ2-1, with 9 bases matching TRBD2. The CDR3 runs 15 residues. Germline values: CDR1 SEHNR, CDR2 FQNEAQ (reference sequence). The V gene end was trimmed by 1 base and the J gene end by 7 bases; junction bases not matched to a gene: 5.

The chain has TRBV28 and TRBJ1-1; 10 bases fit TRBD1. CDR1 is MDHEN and CDR2 is SYDVKM in the germline V gene. The CDR3 contains 18 residues. Trimming took 1 base from V and 4 from J; bases not matched to a gene: 12. CDR3 nucleotide sequence: TGTGCCAGCAGTTTATTTAGTCTAGGGACAGGGGTCGGCACTGAAGCTTTCTTT. Protein sequence: CASSLFSLGTGVGTEAFF.

The chain uses TRBV19 and TRBJ2-3; 7 nucleotides match TRBD2. The CDR3 loop spans 18 amino acids. The V gene end was trimmed by 3 bases and the J gene end by 3 bases; junction bases not matched to a gene: 15. Germline V gene lookup returns CDR1 LNHDA and CDR2 SQIVND (reference sequence). CDR3 region: CASSMRLAGGGRTDTQYF. The CDR3 DNA reads TGTGCCAGTAGTATGAGGTTGGCCGGCGGGGGTCGTACAGATACGCAGTATTTT.

The chain uses TRBV2 and TRBJ1-5; D ambiguous. Trimming removed 2 bases from V and 8 bases from J, with 13 bases in between. CDR1 SNHLY and CDR2 FYNNEI come from the germline V gene. The CDR3 has 14 residues. CDR3 DNA sequence: TGTGCCAGCAGTGAAATAACAGCGGTAGAGCCCCAGCATTTT. Encoded protein: CASSEITAVEPQHF.

The rearrangement uses TRBV27 and TRBJ2-7, with 10 bases lining up with TRBD2. CDR1 is MNHEY, CDR2 SMNVEV, per germline (reference sequence). J was trimmed by 3 bases and V by 2 bases; bases with no gene match: 13. The CDR3 is 18 amino acids. The CDR3 spells CASSLRPSGSQMLYEQYF. The DNA of the CDR3 is TGTGCCAGCAGTTTACGTCCTAGCGGGAGTCAAATGCTCTACGAGCAGTACTTC.

The rearrangement links TRBV2 to TRBJ2-1; D ambiguous. Germline V CDR1 and CDR2: SNHLY, FYNNEI. V was cut by 1 base and J by 12 bases, with 13 bases left in between. The CDR3 runs to 13 residues. In nucleotides, the CDR3 is TGTGCCAGCAGTGAAGTTCGGGCGATGGTGCAGTTCTTC. Translated: CASSEVRAMVQFF. The full variable domain, with the rest looked up from reference TRBV2 and TRBJ2-1, is EPEVTQTPSHQVTQMGQEVILRCVPISNHLYFYWYRQILGQKVEFLVSFYNNEISEKSEIFDDQFSVERPDGSNFTLKIRSTKLEDSAMYFCASSEVRAMVQFFGPGTRLTVL.

V gene TRBV5-1 combines with J gene TRBJ2-1; D is unresolved. V shed 4 bases and J shed 0 bases, with 11 bases lying between them. CDR1 and CDR2 (germline): SGHRS, YFSETQ. The CDR3 is 15 amino acids. The CDR3 protein is CASSIEGRSYNEQFF. The CDR3 DNA sequence: TGCGCCAGCAGCATCGAAGGGCGCTCCTACAATGAGCAGTTCTTC.

This chain uses TRBV6-1 with TRBJ2-7; a weak D match, TRBD2 (6 bases). Per the germline V gene, CDR1 is MNHNS and CDR2 is SASEGT. Trimming stripped 6 bases from V and 4 bases from J, with 16 bases between. This CDR3 comprises 14 residues. Written as DNA, the CDR3 is TGTGCCAGCAGCCTCTACTACGGGGGATACGAGCAGTACTTC. The encoded protein is CASSLYYGGYEQYF.

The DNA of the CDR3 is TGCAGCGTTGAAAGTAGCCTCTCTCGGGAGACCCAGTACTTC. Protein: CSVESSLSRETQYF. V usage is TRBV29-1 and J usage is TRBJ2-5, with unresolved D. CDR1 is SQVTM, CDR2 ANQGSEA, per germline. The CDR3 loop spans 14 amino acids. The V and J ends lost 2 bases and 5 bases respectively, with 15 bases between them.

The chain uses TRBV7-6 and TRBJ2-7, with 8 positions matching TRBD1. Per the germline V gene, CDR1 is SGHVS and CDR2 is FNYEAQ. The CDR3 spans 15 residues. J gave up 2 bases and V 5 bases, and 8 bases lay outside the gene matches. CDR3 DNA sequence: TGTGCCAGCAGCACCGACAGGGGACCTGCCTACGAGCAGTACTTC. It translates to CASSTDRGPAYEQYF.

This chain connects TRBV7-9 to TRBJ2-1, with a possible D match to TRBD2 (6 bases). The CDR3 consists of 15 residues. The germline gives CDR1 SEHNR, CDR2 FQNEAQ (reference sequence). The V end lost 5 bases, the J end lost 2 bases, and 13 bases lay between the germline ends. The CDR3 nucleotides read TGTGCCAGCAGCCCGACGGGACTCCCCTACAATGAGCAGTTCTTC. Translation gives CASSPTGLPYNEQFF.

The chain uses TRBV11-2 and TRBJ2-7, with 10 bases fitting TRBD1. Germline V gene lookup returns CDR1 SGHAT and CDR2 FQNNGV. Germline trimming cut 6 bases from V and 9 bases from J; bases unmatched to any gene: 14. CDR3 size: 15 residues. CDR3 nucleotide sequence: TGTGCCAGCAGACCCGACAGGGGGCAATCGGTGCGGCAGTACTTC. Translated: CASRPDRGQSVRQYF.

This sequence joins TRBV19 and TRBJ1-1; a weak D match, TRBD1 (5 bases). Germline CDR1 LNHDA, CDR2 SQIVND (reference sequence). CDR3 length equals 15 residues. The V end lost 2 bases, the J end lost 0 bases, and 10 bases lay between the germline ends. The DNA for the CDR3 is TGTGCCAGTAGTATATTGGCAGGGATGAACACTGAAGCTTTCTTT. Translating it yields CASSILAGMNTEAFF.

This clone has a handful of counts. V usage is TRBV5-1 and J usage is TRBJ2-1; D is tentatively TRBD1 or TRBD2 (5 bases each). Germline V gives CDR1 SGHRS, CDR2 YFSETQ. V shed 0 bases and J shed 2 bases, with 9 bases lying between them. The CDR3 sequence is 15 residues long. CDR3: CASSLGGETYNEQFF. CDR3 DNA: TGCGCCAGCAGCTTGGGAGGGGAAACCTACAATGAGCAGTTCTTC.

This chain connects TRBV6-5 to TRBJ2-5; D gene ambiguous. CDR1 and CDR2 (germline): MNHEY, SVGAGI. The CDR3 has 14 amino acids. Trimming removed 0 bases from V and 2 bases from J, with 7 bases in between. CDR3 protein: CASSYSTDQETQYF. DNA for the CDR3: TGTGCCAGCAGTTACTCAACAGATCAAGAGACCCAGTACTTC.

The chain links TRBV6-1 to TRBJ1-2, with D uncertain. The V end was cut by 1 base, the J end by 2 bases, with 5 bases between. This CDR3 spans 13 amino acids. Germline V gene sequence: CDR1 MNHNS, CDR2 SASEGT. DNA of the CDR3: TGTGCCAGCAGTGAAGGGTGGAACTATGGCTACACCTTC. Residues: CASSEGWNYGYTF.

The chain carries TRBV6-1 and TRBJ1-1, with 7 bases lining up with TRBD1. The CDR3 totals 15 residues. The ends lost 7 bases at V and 4 bases at J; junction bases unmatched: 12. Germline assignment: CDR1 MNHNS and CDR2 SASEGT. The CDR3 bases are TGTGCCAGCAAGGGGGCCGGGGCAGGGACCACTGAAGCTTTCTTT. It codes for CASKGAGAGTTEAFF.

CDR3 sequence reads: CASSQERWLAGANEQFF. In DNA form, the CDR3 reads TGTGCCAGCAGCCAAGAGAGGTGGCTAGCGGGAGCTAATGAGCAGTTCTTC. J is TRBJ2-1 and V is TRBV4-2; 10 bases fit TRBD2. The junction had 9 bases not matched to a gene; V was cut back by 0 bases and J by 7 bases. This CDR3 comprises 17 residues. Germline V CDR1 and CDR2: LGHNA, YNFKEQ.